One and the same sample provided the 5 T cell receptor beta chains below, sequenced in a study of early T cells in non-severe SARS-CoV-2 infection. TCRdb passed the 5' RACE reads through MiXCR, listing each CDR3 protein once. The sample comprises 50,000 to 55,000 distinct CDR3 sequences, almost 9.5% of which are singletons, and under 15% rests with the top ten. Sequenced input: whole blood. Receptors originate from an adult who was a healthcare worker with PCR-confirmed SARS-CoV-2 infection or an uninfected control (not recorded which).

This clonotype was found a few times. The chain uses TRBV30 and TRBJ2-7; tentatively, D is TRBD1 (5 bases). The CDR3 contains 12 residues. V lost 2 bases, J lost 9 bases, and 14 bases lay in between. The germline V gene encodes CDR1 GTSNPN and CDR2 SVGIG (reference sequence). CDR3 amino acids: CAWSSWGLGQYF. The CDR3 bases are TGTGCCTGGAGTTCTTGGGGCCTGGGGCAGTACTTC.

In this sample, this clonotype is medium-sized. The rearrangement uses TRBV6-5 and TRBJ2-3; 7 bases line up with TRBD2. The junction had 8 bases not matched to a gene; V was cut back by 2 bases and J by 3 bases. The germline gives CDR1 MNHEY, CDR2 SVGAGI. The CDR3 is made up of 16 amino acids. The CDR3 is CASSYGLGGSTDTQYF. As DNA, the CDR3 is TGTGCCAGCAGTTACGGGCTGGGGGGGTCGACAGATACGCAGTATTTT.

This clonotype was seen a few times. The V gene is TRBV5-4, the J gene TRBJ1-2; a weak D match, TRBD1 (6 bases). The V and J ends lost 1 base and 0 bases respectively, with 10 bases between them. Germline CDR1 reads SGHNT; CDR2 reads YYREEE (reference sequence). The CDR3 has 15 residues. CDR3 protein: CASSLTRGANYGYTF. CDR3 nucleotides: TGTGCCAGCAGCTTGACCAGGGGCGCTAACTATGGCTACACCTTC.

This clonotype was observed many times. The rearrangement uses TRBV6-6 and TRBJ1-6, with D possibly matching TRBD1 (5 bases). Germline-derived CDR1 and CDR2 are MNHNY and SVGAGI (reference sequence). Between the trimmed V and J ends, which lost 7 bases and 7 bases, there was a span of 17 bases. This CDR3 region has 15 residues. The CDR3 is CASIIGAGRNSPLHF. The CDR3 DNA reads as TGTGCCAGCATCATCGGGGCAGGCAGGAATTCACCCCTCCACTTT.

This clonotype was detected many times. The gene calls are TRBV27 and TRBJ1-2; 7 bases line up with TRBD1. CDR1 is MNHEY, CDR2 SMNVEV, per germline (reference sequence). The ends lost 7 bases at V and 6 bases at J; junction bases unmatched: 14. There are 15 residues in the CDR3. CDR3 sequence (DNA): TGTGCCAGCAAAGGCACAGGGGCGAAACGCCATGGCTACACCTTC. Amino acids: CASKGTGAKRHGYTF.